The 18 T cell receptor beta chains presented below share a single source sample, sequenced in a study of CD4+ T cells in melanoma. Here immunoSEQ multiplex PCR was the method, and the copy in TCRdb shows in-frame clones only, minus some. The profile covers approximately 9,500 clones, with over 65% appearing a single time and around 21% taken by the ten largest. The material sequenced was cells from a culture (not recorded whether cultured in vitro). All receptors derive from a human donor with melanoma.

This chain connects TRBV7-6 to TRBJ2-1; 15 bases are shared with TRBD2. V lost 3 bases to trimming and J lost 0 bases; unmatched junction nucleotides: 3. This CDR3 is 18 amino acids long. The germline V gene encodes CDR1 SGHVS and CDR2 FNYEAQ. The DNA of the CDR3 is TGTGCCAGCAGCTTTGGACTAGCGGGGGGGCTCTCCTACAATGAGCAGTTCTTC. The encoded protein is CASSFGLAGGLSYNEQFF.

The genes are TRBV7-2 and TRBJ2-5; D might be TRBD2 (5 bases). CDR3 length: 15 residues. Trimming stripped 1 base from V and 0 bases from J, with 9 bases between. Looked up from germline, CDR1 is SGHTA and CDR2 is FQGNSA. The CDR3 coding sequence is TGTGCCAGCAGCTTAGAGTCGGGAAACCAAGAGACCCAGTACTTC. Encoded protein: CASSLESGNQETQYF.

The rearrangement uses TRBV2 and TRBJ2-5; D gene unclear. The germline gives CDR1 SNHLY, CDR2 FYNNEI. V lost 9 bases to trimming and J lost 2 bases, with 10 bases between them. CDR3 size: 12 residues. In DNA, the CDR3 is TGTGCCAGGGGCCCGACACAAGAGACCCAGTACTTC. Amino acid sequence: CARGPTQETQYF.

This clone was seen only a few times. V gene TRBV30 combines with J gene TRBJ1-1; D remains unclear. From germline, CDR1 is GTSNPN and CDR2 SVGIG (reference sequence). The V and J ends lost 5 bases and 5 bases respectively, with 12 bases between them. The CDR3 spans 12 residues. For the CDR3, the DNA is TGTGCCTGGCTGGTATTTGAGACTGAAGCTTTCTTT. It codes for CAWLVFETEAFF.

V is TRBV7-9 and J is TRBJ2-5; TRBD2 matches at 7 bases. CDR1 and CDR2 (germline): SEHNR, FQNEAQ (reference sequence). Trimming at V came to 2 bases and at J to 2 bases, leaving 11 bases not matched to a gene. This CDR3 is 17 amino acids long. The CDR3 protein is CASSLNLALAVQETQYF. The CDR3, as DNA: TGTGCCAGCAGCTTAAACCTCGCGCTAGCGGTACAAGAGACCCAGTACTTC. Filled out from reference TRBV7-9 and TRBJ2-5, the complete variable domain reads DTGVSQNPRHKITKRGQNVTFRCDPISEHNRLYWYRQTLGQGPEFLTYFQNEAQLEKSRLLSDRFSAERPKGSFSTLEIQRTEQGDSAMYLCASSLNLALAVQETQYFGPGTRLLVL.

This chain links TRBV9 with TRBJ2-2; 7 nucleotides agree with TRBD2. This CDR3 has 15 residues. The germline gives CDR1 SGDLS, CDR2 YYNGEE. The junction had 4 bases not matched to a gene; V was cut back by 0 bases and J by 5 bases. The DNA for the CDR3 is TGTGCCAGCAGCGTAGGGGAGGGTCGGACCGGGGAGCTGTTTTTT. Encoded protein: CASSVGEGRTGELFF.

The table lists this clone with a few counts. The chain links TRBV2 to TRBJ1-4; D is perhaps TRBD1 (6 bases). Trimming took 7 bases from V and 10 from J, leaving 10 bases between them. The germline CDR1 and CDR2 sequences are SNHLY and FYNNEI. The length of the CDR3 is 11 residues. The CDR3 loop is CASNGQTKLFF. CDR3 coding DNA: TGTGCCAGCAACGGACAGACAAAACTGTTTTTT.

V usage is TRBV14 and J usage is TRBJ1-6; maybe TRBD1 (5 bases). The CDR3 covers 13 residues. Germline lookup yields CDR1 SGHDN and CDR2 FVKESK. V lost 0 bases, J lost 16 bases, and 13 bases lay in between. CDR3 nucleotides: TGTGCCAGCAGCCAAGATATGCGGGGCCTGCTCCACTTT. Its translation is CASSQDMRGLLHF.

This clone was seen just once. The chain is built from TRBV30 and TRBJ1-2; TRBD1 matches at 8 bases. The V and J ends lost 5 bases and 9 bases, in that order; junction bases with no gene match: 11. The CDR3 is made up of 13 amino acids. Looked up from germline, CDR1 is GTSNPN and CDR2 is SVGIG (reference sequence). CDR3 residues: CAWLGQGFKSYTF. CDR3 nucleotide sequence: TGTGCCTGGCTCGGACAGGGTTTTAAGAGCTACACCTTC.

CDR3 nucleotide sequence: TGTGCCAGCAGTGTACACCAGGGTAACATGAACACTGAAGCTTTCTTT. Encoded protein: CASSVHQGNMNTEAFF. This chain uses TRBV6-1 with TRBJ1-1, with a possible D match to TRBD1 (5 bases). Germline V CDR1 and CDR2: MNHNS, SASEGT. This CDR3 region has 16 residues. Trimming removed 4 bases at V and 0 bases at J, with 15 bases between.

The V and J genes are TRBV18 and TRBJ1-1; D perhaps matches TRBD1 (6 bases). The V end lost 5 bases, the J end lost 1 base, and 20 bases lay between the germline ends. Germline CDR1 KGHSH, CDR2 LQKENI. This CDR3 has 17 residues. CDR3 sequence (DNA): TGTGCCAGCTCAAATCACAGGGAACTTGAAAAGAACACTGAAGCTTTCTTT. Encoded protein: CASSNHRELEKNTEAFF.

The chain couples TRBV28 to TRBJ1-1; 10 nucleotides line up with TRBD1. Germline trimming cut 7 bases from V and 5 bases from J; bases unmatched to any gene: 10. Germline CDR1 is MDHEN and CDR2 is SYDVKM. The CDR3 sequence is 15 residues long. CDR3 nucleotide sequence: TGTGCCAGCACCCTGGGACAGGGGTTCAGGACTGAAGCTTTCTTT. This codes for CASTLGQGFRTEAFF.

V is TRBV4-1 and J is TRBJ2-7, with 8 bases aligning to TRBD1. The J segment lost 6 bases and the V segment lost 3 bases, leaving 1 base of the junction unmatched. The germline gives CDR1 MGHRA, CDR2 YSYEKL. This CDR3 is built from 12 residues. In DNA, the CDR3 is TGCGCCAGCAGCCAGGACAGGGTCGAGCAGTACTTC. Protein sequence: CASSQDRVEQYF.

This chain links TRBV2 with TRBJ1-2; TRBD1 matches at 12 bases. The CDR3 loop spans 13 amino acids. J gave up 8 bases and V 6 bases, and 4 bases lay outside the gene matches. Germline V gene lookup returns CDR1 SNHLY and CDR2 FYNNEI. For the CDR3, the DNA is TGTGCCAGCAGGGGACAGGGGGCGCAAGGCTACACCTTC. This translates into CASRGQGAQGYTF. The full variable domain, rest sourced from reference TRBV2 and TRBJ1-2, is EPEVTQTPSHQVTQMGQEVILRCVPISNHLYFYWYRQILGQKVEFLVSFYNNEISEKSEIFDDQFSVERPDGSNFTLKIRSTKLEDSAMYFCASRGQGAQGYTFGSGTRLTVV.

V usage is TRBV5-1 and J usage is TRBJ1-1; the D is unclear. V dropped 2 bases and J dropped 0 bases, with 11 bases sitting between them. Germline CDR1 and CDR2: SGHRS and YFSETQ. This CDR3 region has 15 residues. Here the CDR3 DNA reads TGCGCCAGCAGCTTCGGTCGGAACTTGAACACTGAAGCTTTCTTT. Its translation: CASSFGRNLNTEAFF.

In DNA form, the CDR3 reads TGTGCCTGGAGTGGGACAGCGCGAAACACCATATATTTT. It yields the protein CAWSGTARNTIYF. The V call is TRBV30, the J call TRBJ1-3, with a tentative D call TRBD1 (6 bases). Germline V gives CDR1 GTSNPN, CDR2 SVGIG (reference sequence). V was pared by 1 base and J by 5 bases, with 9 bases between. This CDR3 contains 13 residues.

The chain joins TRBV5-1 to TRBJ1-2; a weak D match, TRBD1 (6 bases). The germline V gene has CDR1 SGHRS and CDR2 YFSETQ. Trimming removed 0 bases from V and 3 bases from J, with 12 bases in between. The CDR3 runs 15 residues. The CDR3 is CASSLASGAYYGYTF. The CDR3 DNA is TGCGCCAGCAGCTTGGCCTCGGGGGCCTACTATGGCTACACCTTC. Using reference TRBV5-1 and TRBJ1-2 for the parts outside the CDR3, the full variable domain is KAGVTQTPRYLIKTRGQQVTLSCSPISGHRSVSWYQQTPGQGLQFLFEYFSETQRNKGNFPGRFSGRQFSNSRSEMNVSTLELGDSALYLCASSLASGAYYGYTFGSGTRLTVV.

The rearrangement joins TRBV29-1 to TRBJ2-3; possibly TRBD2 for D (5 bases). CDR3 length: 14 amino acids. V dropped 4 bases and J dropped 0 bases, with 11 bases sitting between them. Per the germline V gene, CDR1 is SQVTM and CDR2 is ANQGSEA. This CDR3 is CSVGRGRSTDTQYF. CDR3 DNA: TGCAGCGTTGGGAGAGGGCGCAGCACAGATACGCAGTATTTT.